Below are 14 T cell receptor beta chains sequenced from a single sample in a study of T cells in Graves' hyperthyroidism and ophthalmopathy. There were TCR beta CDR3 regions amplified from RNA transcripts. The HTBI set primed first-round TCR CDR3 RT-PCR. One entry per CDR3 protein, called by TCRdb with MiXCR from the multiplex PCR reads. The repertoire holds some 530,000 distinct CDR3 sequences, with 22% as singletons. Input material: blood. The receptors originated from a woman aged 70-85 years with Graves' ophthalmopathy.

CDR3 region: CSARETGASNQPQHF. The CDR3 nucleotides are TGCAGTGCTAGAGAGACAGGGGCTAGCAATCAGCCCCAGCATTTT. The gene calls are TRBV20-1 and TRBJ1-5; 8 bases map to TRBD1. J lost 0 bases, V lost 0 bases, and 1 base had no gene match. Germline V gene data show CDR1 as DFQATT and CDR2 as SNEGSKA (reference sequence). The CDR3 length is 15 residues.

V is TRBV13 and J is TRBJ1-1; TRBD1 matches 8 bases. Trimming at V came to 0 bases and at J to 10 bases, leaving 13 bases not matched to a gene. The CDR3 sequence is 16 residues long. Germline V gene lookup returns CDR1 PRHDT and CDR2 FYEKMQ (reference sequence). Written as DNA, the CDR3 is TGTGCCAGCAGCTTAGGCGGGCAGGGGGCGAATTTTGGAGCTTTCTTT. Translated: CASSLGGQGANFGAFF. Full variable domain (rest looked up from reference TRBV13 and TRBJ1-1): AAGVIQSPRHLIKEKRETATLKCYPIPRHDTVYWYQQGPGQDPQFLISFYEKMQSDKGSIPDRFSAQQFSDYHSELNMSSLELGDSALYFCASSLGGQGANFGAFFGQGTRLTVV.

The rearrangement uses TRBV5-1 and TRBJ2-7; TRBD2 matches 9 bases. The CDR3 spans 15 residues. The junction had 11 bases not matched to a gene; V was cut back by 4 bases and J by 6 bases. Germline CDR1 is SGHRS and CDR2 is YFSETQ. The CDR3 DNA reads as TGCGCCAGCAGCCTCGGGATAGCGGGAGTTAGCGAGCAGTACTTC. Residues: CASSLGIAGVSEQYF.

The V call is TRBV7-9, the J call TRBJ1-5, with D possibly being TRBD1 (5 bases). The V end was cut by 0 bases, the J end by 7 bases, with 16 bases between. The CDR3 is 16 amino acids. CDR1 is SEHNR and CDR2 is FQNEAQ in the germline V gene (reference sequence). The CDR3 nucleotides are TGTGCCAGCAGCTTAGCGTTGGGGGGTGAGGAACAGCCCCAGCATTTT. Residues: CASSLALGGEEQPQHF.

This clonotype was seen at least ten times. The rearrangement joins TRBV12-3 or TRBV12-4 to TRBJ2-1, with D perhaps matching TRBD2 (5 bases). Trimming stripped 4 bases from V and 12 bases from J, with 13 bases between. The CDR3 runs 12 residues. The CDR3 region is CASSSLRAVQFF. CDR3 coding DNA: TGTGCCAGCAGTTCCCTGCGGGCGGTGCAGTTCTTC.

This clonotype has a count of ten or more. This chain connects TRBV27 to TRBJ2-7, with D tentatively TRBD1 or TRBD2 (6 bases each). CDR1 is MNHEY and CDR2 is SMNVEV in the germline V gene (reference sequence). The CDR3 sequence is 14 residues long. V lost 7 bases and J lost 6, with 19 bases in between. The CDR3 sequence: CASNTNPGGGEQYF. The CDR3, as DNA: TGTGCCAGCAACACCAACCCCGGGGGCGGCGAGCAGTACTTC.

This clonotype appeared a single time. Just one base apart from a much larger clone, this may be a read error. The V call is TRBV7-2, the J call TRBJ1-2; the D gene is possibly TRBD1 (5 bases). This CDR3 comprises 12 residues. Germline V gives CDR1 SGHTA, CDR2 FQGNSA. In DNA form, the CDR3 reads TGTGCCAGCAGCTACAGGATGGTTGGCTACGCCTTC. Amino acid sequence: CASSYRMVGYAF.

The J gene is TRBJ2-1, the V gene TRBV12-5; D unclear. CDR1 and CDR2 (germline): LGHNT, FRNRAP. This CDR3 is built from 14 residues. Trimming pared 4 bases from V and 2 bases from J, leaving 9 bases between. CDR3 bases: TGTGCTAGTGGTTCCCATGGACCCTACAATGAGCAGTTCTTC. As protein: CASGSHGPYNEQFF. The full variable domain, in which reference TRBV12-5 and TRBJ2-1 provide the parts outside the CDR3, is DARVTQTPRHKVTEMGQEVTMRCQPILGHNTVFWYRQTMMQGLELLAYFRNRAPLDDSGMPKDRFSAEMPDATLATLKIQPSEPRDSAVYFCASGSHGPYNEQFFGPGTRLTVL.

This clonotype has more than one count but fewer than ten. The CDR3 is CASSQDLVYEQYF. CDR3 nucleotide sequence: TGTGCCAGCAGCCAAGATTTGGTCTACGAGCAGTACTTC. The V and J genes are TRBV3-1 and TRBJ2-7, with D uncertain. Germline V gene data show CDR1 as LGHDT and CDR2 as YNNKEL (reference sequence). Trimming left V 0 bases short and J 3 bases short, with 6 bases between. The CDR3 totals 13 residues.

This clonotype was seen ten or more times. The gene calls are TRBV12-3 or TRBV12-4 and TRBJ1-5; weak D call: TRBD1 (6 bases). Trimming cost V 3 bases and J 7 bases, with 13 bases left between them. The CDR3 is 14 amino acids. CDR3 bases: TGTGCCAGCAGTTTGAGTGGGGGGCCCCAGCCCCAGCATTTT. As protein: CASSLSGGPQPQHF.

As regards this clonotype: At one end, the junction sequence differs from germline, possibly due to a read error. V is TRBV11-3 and J is TRBJ2-1; D gene ambiguous. This CDR3 region has 13 residues. Germline assignment: CDR1 SGHNT and CDR2 YENEEA. CDR3 region: CTSSSGPYNEQFF. The CDR3 region has the DNA TGTACCAGCAGTTCGGGTCCCTACAATGAGCAGTTCTTC.

A note on this clonotype: At one of its ends the junction is not consistent with the germline gene, which may arise from a read error. The rearrangement links TRBV7-2 to TRBJ2-1, with TRBD2 identical over 10 bases. The germline V gene encodes CDR1 SGHTA and CDR2 FQGNSA. The CDR3 is made up of 16 amino acids. This chain's CDR3 is CASSLAGVLSYNEQFF. DNA for the CDR3: TGTGCCAGCAGCCTAGCGGGAGTCCTCTCCTACAATGAGCAGTTCTTC. Supplemented by reference TRBV7-2 and TRBJ2-1, the full variable domain reads GAGVSQSPSNKVTEKGKDVELRCDPISGHTALYWYRQSLGQGLEFLIYFQGNSAPDKSGLPSDRFSAERTGGSVSTLTIQRTQQEDSAVYLCASSLAGVLSYNEQFFGPGTRLTVL.

This chain joins TRBV15 and TRBJ2-7; tentatively, D is TRBD1 (5 bases). Germline CDR1 LNHNV, CDR2 YYDKDF (reference sequence). This CDR3 comprises 13 residues. With 5 bases removed from V and 0 bases from J, the gap between germline ends came to 8 bases. The CDR3 DNA is TGTGCCACCAGCCTGACAGACTCCTACGAGCAGTACTTC. It codes for CATSLTDSYEQYF.

This clonotype appeared a few times. The chain recombines TRBV9 with TRBJ2-3; D not certain. The germline V and J ends were trimmed by 2 bases and 4 bases, with 8 bases remaining between them. CDR1 and CDR2 (germline): SGDLS, YYNGEE. The length of the CDR3 is 13 residues. The CDR3 loop is CASSVPHADTQYF. In nucleotides, the CDR3 is TGTGCCAGCAGCGTCCCACATGCAGATACGCAGTATTTT.